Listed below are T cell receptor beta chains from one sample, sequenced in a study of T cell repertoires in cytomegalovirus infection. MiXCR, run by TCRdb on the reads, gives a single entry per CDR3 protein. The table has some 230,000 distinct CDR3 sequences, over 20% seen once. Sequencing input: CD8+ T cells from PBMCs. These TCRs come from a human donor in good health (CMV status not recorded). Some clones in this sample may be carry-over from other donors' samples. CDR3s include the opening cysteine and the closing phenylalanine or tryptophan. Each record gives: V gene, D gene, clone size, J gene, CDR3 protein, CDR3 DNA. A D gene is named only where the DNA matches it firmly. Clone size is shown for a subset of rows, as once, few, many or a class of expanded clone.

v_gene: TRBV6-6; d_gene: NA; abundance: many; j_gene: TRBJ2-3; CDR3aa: CASSTDNTDTQYF; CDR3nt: TGTGCCAGCAGTACTGACAACACAGATACGCAGTATTTT
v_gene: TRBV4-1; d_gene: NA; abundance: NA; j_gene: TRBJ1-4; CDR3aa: CASSQDPPRLLSEKLFF; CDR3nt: TGCGCCAGCAGCCAAGATCCCCCAAGGCTCCTGTCCGAAAAACTGTTTTTT
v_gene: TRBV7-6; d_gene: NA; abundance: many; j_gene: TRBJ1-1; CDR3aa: CASSHNSGTEAFF; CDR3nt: TGTGCCAGCAGCCACAACAGTGGCACTGAAGCTTTCTTT
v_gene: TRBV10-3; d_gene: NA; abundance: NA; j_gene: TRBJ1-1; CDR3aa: CAISLSESTEAFF; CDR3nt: TGTGCCATCAGTCTGAGTGAGTCCACTGAAGCTTTCTTT
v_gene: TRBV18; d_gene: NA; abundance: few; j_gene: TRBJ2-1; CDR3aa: CASSPLDYNEQFF; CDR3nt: TGTGCCAGCTCACCCCTAGACTACAATGAGCAGTTCTTC
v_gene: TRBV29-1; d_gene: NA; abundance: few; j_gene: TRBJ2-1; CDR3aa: CSVDSRYNEQFF; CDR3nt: TGCAGCGTGGACAGTCGATACAATGAGCAGTTCTTC
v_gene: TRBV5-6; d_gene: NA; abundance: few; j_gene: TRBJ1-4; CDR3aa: CASSPGSGDGKLFF; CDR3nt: TGTGCCAGCAGCCCGGGCTCGGGGGACGGAAAACTGTTTTTT
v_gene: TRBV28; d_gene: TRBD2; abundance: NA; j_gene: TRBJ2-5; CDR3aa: CASRPLEETSGGPGETQYF; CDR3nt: TGTGCCAGCAGACCCCTTGAGGAGACTAGCGGGGGTCCGGGAGAGACCCAGTACTTC
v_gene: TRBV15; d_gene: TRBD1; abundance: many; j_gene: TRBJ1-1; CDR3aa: CATSRDRDRDTEAFF; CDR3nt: TGTGCCACCAGCAGAGACCGGGACAGAGACACTGAAGCTTTCTTT
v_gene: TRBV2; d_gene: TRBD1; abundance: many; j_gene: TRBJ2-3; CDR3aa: CASSGTGGSADTQYF; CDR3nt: TGTGCCAGCAGTGGGACAGGGGGCTCGGCAGATACGCAGTATTTT
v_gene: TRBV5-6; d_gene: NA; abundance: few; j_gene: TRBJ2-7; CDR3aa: CASSFDREQYF; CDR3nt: TGTGCCAGCAGCTTCGATCGGGAGCAGTACTTC
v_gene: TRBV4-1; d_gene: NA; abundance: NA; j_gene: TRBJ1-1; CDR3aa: CASSQYLGTEAFF; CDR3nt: TGCGCCAGCAGCCAGTACCTTGGGACTGAAGCTTTCTTT
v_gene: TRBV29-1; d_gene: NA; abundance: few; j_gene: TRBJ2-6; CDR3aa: CSVEDRSSGANVLTF; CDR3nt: TGCAGCGTTGAAGATCGGAGCTCTGGGGCCAACGTCCTGACTTTC
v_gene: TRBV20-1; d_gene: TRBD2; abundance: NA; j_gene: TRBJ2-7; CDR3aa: CSARDVGLAGGLPSYEQYF; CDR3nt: TGCAGTGCTAGAGACGTGGGGCTAGCGGGGGGCCTTCCCTCCTACGAGCAGTACTTC
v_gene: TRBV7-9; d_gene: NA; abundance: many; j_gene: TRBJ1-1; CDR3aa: CASSSQGSTEAFF; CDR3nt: TGTGCCAGCAGCTCGCAGGGTTCCACTGAAGCTTTCTTT